Following are 19 T cell receptor beta chains from one sample sequenced in a study of spatial heterogeneity in lung cancer. One entry per CDR3 protein results from TCRdb running MiXCR on the 5' RACE reads. Of about 86,000 distinct CDR3 sequences listed, roughly 12% are singletons. Noted time point: sample taken at primary tumor resection. From tumor, nontumor lung or frozen PBMC, whole RNA was taken unsorted for sequencing. The specimen comprised PBMCs, sampled at surgery. Receptors were obtained from a male donor with early-stage non-small cell lung cancer.

The CDR3 reads CASSFRGSGANVLTF. The CDR3 DNA reads as TGTGCCAGCAGTTTCAGGGGGTCTGGGGCCAACGTCCTGACTTTC. This chain uses TRBV6-2 or TRBV6-3 with TRBJ2-6, with 7 bases matching TRBD1. With V trimmed by 4 bases and J by 1 base, 1 base remained unmatched. CDR3 length: 15 residues. The germline CDR1 and CDR2 sequences are MNHEY and SVGEGT.

In this sample, this clonotype turned up many times. The chain joins TRBV6-1 to TRBJ1-2; D is unclear. The CDR3 has 17 residues. V lost 7 bases to trimming and J lost 0 bases, with 21 bases between them. The germline gives CDR1 MNHNS, CDR2 SASEGT. CDR3 region: CASKPSSLSSPNYGYTF. DNA for the CDR3: TGTGCCAGCAAGCCCTCGTCCCTCTCCTCTCCTAACTATGGCTACACCTTC.

The genes are TRBV29-1 and TRBJ1-2; a possible D gene is TRBD1 (5 bases). Looked up from germline, CDR1 is SQVTM and CDR2 is ANQGSEA. V lost 3 bases to trimming and J lost 4 bases, with 9 bases between them. There are 12 residues in the CDR3. The CDR3 nucleotides are TGCAGCGTTGAGACCGACAGCTATGGCTACACCTTC. Amino acids: CSVETDSYGYTF.

The rearrangement joins TRBV29-1 to TRBJ2-3; D could derive from TRBD1 or TRBD2 (6 bases each). Germline-derived CDR1 and CDR2 are SQVTM and ANQGSEA. The length of the CDR3 is 15 residues. V gave up 3 bases and J gave up 10 bases, with 23 bases separating them. CDR3 sequence reads: CSVEGGPSSPYAQYF. The CDR3, as DNA: TGCAGCGTTGAGGGGGGCCCCTCCTCCCCATATGCGCAGTATTTT.

This clonotype was picked up a small number of times. The chain recombines TRBV29-1 with TRBJ1-3; D uncertain. Trimming cost V 3 bases and J 8 bases, with 8 bases left between them. The CDR3 spans 11 residues. CDR1 and CDR2 from the germline V gene are SQVTM and ANQGSEA. CDR3 in amino acids: CSVEKGDTIYF. The CDR3 DNA reads as TGCAGCGTTGAGAAAGGAGACACCATATATTTT.

J is TRBJ2-5 and V is TRBV2; 9 bases align to TRBD1. CDR1 is SNHLY and CDR2 is FYNNEI in the germline V gene. The CDR3 spans 14 residues. J was trimmed by 2 bases and V by 4 bases; bases with no gene match: 2. In DNA, the CDR3 is TGTGCCAGCAGTGTAGACAGGGGGCAAGAGACCCAGTACTTC. Translation: CASSVDRGQETQYF.

This clonotype was recorded a few times. The genes are TRBV20-1 and TRBJ1-1; D gene unclear. Germline V gene sequence: CDR1 DFQATT, CDR2 SNEGSKA (reference sequence). V was trimmed by 3 bases and J by 1 base, leaving 9 bases between them. This CDR3 has 13 residues. The CDR3 here is CSASGRTNTEAFF. The CDR3 DNA is TGCAGTGCTAGTGGACGGACGAACACTGAAGCTTTCTTT.

This clonotype was found a few times. The rearrangement links TRBV7-8 to TRBJ2-2; 11 bases align to TRBD1. The germline gives CDR1 SGHVS, CDR2 FQNEAQ. This CDR3 spans 18 amino acids. The ends lost 4 bases at V and 3 bases at J; junction bases unmatched: 10. The CDR3 sequence is CASSSIGGQGADTGELFF. The CDR3 nucleotides read TGTGCCAGCAGCTCCATAGGAGGACAGGGGGCGGACACCGGGGAGCTGTTTTTT.

This clonotype was seen at least ten times. The chain links TRBV4-1 to TRBJ1-1; D is unclear. CDR1 is MGHRA and CDR2 is YSYEKL in the germline V gene. This CDR3 is built from 14 residues. Trimming left V 0 bases short and J 1 base short, with 6 bases between. The DNA for the CDR3 is TGCGCCAGCAGCCAAGATTCAGGGAACACTGAAGCTTTCTTT. It encodes CASSQDSGNTEAFF.

The chain combines TRBV23-1 with TRBJ1-5; weak D call: TRBD1 (6 bases). TRBV23-1 falls under the ORF class, with uncertain function. The CDR3 is 15 residues long. The V and J ends lost 3 bases and 2 bases respectively, with 11 bases between them. CDR3 amino acids: CASSHEGHGNQPQHF. In nucleotides, the CDR3 is TGCGCCAGCAGTCACGAGGGACACGGCAATCAGCCCCAGCATTTT.

This clonotype was detected ten times or more. The V and J genes are TRBV29-1 and TRBJ1-1, with unresolved D. Trimming left V 0 bases short and J 0 bases short, with 11 bases between. Germline CDR1 is SQVTM and CDR2 is ANQGSEA. This CDR3 spans 15 amino acids. The CDR3 region has the DNA TGCAGCGTTGAAGATGAGGACCGGGTGAACACTGAAGCTTTCTTT. This gives the protein CSVEDEDRVNTEAFF. The full variable domain, completed using reference TRBV29-1 and TRBJ1-1, is SAVISQKPSRDICQRGTSLTIQCQVDSQVTMMFWYRQQPGQSLTLIATANQGSEATYESGFVIDKFPISRPNLTFSTLTVSNMSPEDSSIYLCSVEDEDRVNTEAFFGQGTRLTVV.

This clonotype was seen only a few times. V and J are TRBV6-1 and TRBJ1-6, with D unclear. The V end lost 2 bases, the J end lost 6 bases, and 8 bases lay between the germline ends. CDR1 and CDR2 (germline): MNHNS, SASEGT. The CDR3 runs to 14 residues. CDR3 in amino acids: CASSEQTFNSPLHF. CDR3 DNA: TGTGCCAGCAGTGAACAGACGTTTAATTCACCCCTCCACTTT.

This clonotype was counted only a few times. The chain carries TRBV29-1 and TRBJ1-1; D ambiguous. The CDR3 runs 10 residues. Germline V CDR1 and CDR2: SQVTM, ANQGSEA. Trimming removed 7 bases from V and 8 bases from J, with 11 bases in between. This CDR3 reads CSASDTEAFF. As DNA, the CDR3 is TGCAGCGCCTCTGATACGGAAGCTTTCTTT.

This clonotype appeared many times. The J gene is TRBJ1-5, the V gene TRBV20-1; D call uncertain. The germline V gene has CDR1 DFQATT and CDR2 SNEGSKA (reference sequence). Trimming removed 4 bases at V and 2 bases at J, with 18 bases between. The CDR3 is 16 amino acids. CDR3 coding DNA: TGCAGTGCTACCCGGGTAGGGTCCACCCGCAATCAGCCCCAGCATTTT. This translates into CSATRVGSTRNQPQHF.

Only a few counts were recorded for this clonotype. The genes are TRBV5-4 and TRBJ2-1, with 7 bases matching TRBD2. Germline V gene lookup returns CDR1 SGHNT and CDR2 YYREEE (reference sequence). V was clipped by 0 bases and J by 0 bases; unmatched bases: 6. The CDR3 length is 17 residues. In DNA form, the CDR3 reads TGTGCCAGCAGCTTGGGAAGCGGGGCGAGCTCCTACAATGAGCAGTTCTTC. The encoded protein is CASSLGSGASSYNEQFF.

In its sample, this clonotype was seen a few times. J is TRBJ2-1 and V is TRBV20-1; D may be TRBD1 (6 bases). Germline-derived CDR1 and CDR2 are DFQATT and SNEGSKA (reference sequence). With 0 bases removed from V and 2 bases from J, the gap between germline ends came to 14 bases. This CDR3 has 16 residues. Here the CDR3 reads CSARDKAGETYNEQFF. In DNA form, the CDR3 reads TGCAGTGCTAGAGATAAGGCAGGGGAAACCTACAATGAGCAGTTCTTC.

This clonotype came up a few times. The rearrangement uses TRBV29-1 and TRBJ1-2, with a tentative D call TRBD1 (6 bases). CDR1 and CDR2 from the germline V gene are SQVTM and ANQGSEA. V lost 6 bases to trimming and J lost 7 bases, with 24 bases between them. The CDR3 runs to 15 residues. The CDR3 sequence is CSVADQDSPEGGYTF. The CDR3 DNA reads as TGCAGCGTCGCGGACCAGGACAGCCCGGAGGGTGGCTACACCTTC.

The sample holds many counts of this clonotype. The chain is built from TRBV3-1 and TRBJ2-7; TRBD2 agrees at 12 bases. Trimming cost V 3 bases and J 3 bases; bases outside gene matches: 9. Per the germline V gene, CDR1 is LGHDT and CDR2 is YNNKEL (reference sequence). CDR3 size: 17 residues. CDR3 bases: TGTGCCAGCAGCCACGGAACCGGGACTAGCGGGCACTACGAGCAGTACTTC. This encodes CASSHGTGTSGHYEQYF.

For the CDR3, the DNA is TGCAGTGCTAGAGATCGAATGGGACAGCACACAGATACGCAGTATTTT. This gives the protein CSARDRMGQHTDTQYF. This chain links TRBV20-1 with TRBJ2-3, with 7 bases identical to TRBD1. Germline values: CDR1 DFQATT, CDR2 SNEGSKA (reference sequence). V lost 0 bases and J lost 2; bases outside the gene matches: 8. The CDR3 is made up of 16 amino acids.